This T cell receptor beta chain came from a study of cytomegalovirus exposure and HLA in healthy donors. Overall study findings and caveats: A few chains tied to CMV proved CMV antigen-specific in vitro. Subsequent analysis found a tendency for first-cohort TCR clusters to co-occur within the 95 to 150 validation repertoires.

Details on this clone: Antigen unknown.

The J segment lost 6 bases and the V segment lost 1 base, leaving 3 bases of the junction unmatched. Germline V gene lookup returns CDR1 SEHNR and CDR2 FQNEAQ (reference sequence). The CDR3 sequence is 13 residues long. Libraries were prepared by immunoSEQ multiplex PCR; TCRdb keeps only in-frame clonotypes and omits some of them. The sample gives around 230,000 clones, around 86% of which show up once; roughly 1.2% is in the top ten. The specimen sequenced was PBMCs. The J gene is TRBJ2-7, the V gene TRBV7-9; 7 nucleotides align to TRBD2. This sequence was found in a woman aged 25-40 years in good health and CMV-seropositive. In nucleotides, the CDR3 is TGTGCCAGCAGCTTAGGGGAGGGCCCCGAGCAGTACTTC. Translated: CASSLGEGPEQYF.